This T cell receptor beta chain came from a study of shared clonotypes between healthy human individuals. Study results and caveats: Genetic and exposure-history diversity was limited by the few donors. The authors sampled blood alone, and tissue repertoires likely differ.

This CDR3 is built from 14 residues. The V gene end was trimmed by 5 bases and the J gene end by 8 bases; junction bases not matched to a gene: 8. Germline assignment: CDR1 SGDLS and CDR2 YYNGEE. Assay: immunoSEQ multiplex PCR; the TCRdb copy retains only in-frame clones and omits some. Here the sample spans under 2.5 million clones, 85% to 95% being singletons. The donors were all Caucasian adults (living in Nashville, Tennessee). A remark on this clone: What it binds is not known.

The J gene is TRBJ2-1, the V gene TRBV9; 9 nucleotides match TRBD2. The sample was naive CD4+ T cells from PBMCs. Subset noted: CD45RA+ positively selected. The clonotype originates from a young man in good health. Some clones in this sample may be carry-over from other donors' samples. The CDR3 loop reads CASSSGGRAYEQFF. CDR3 DNA sequence: TGTGCCAGCAGTAGCGGCGGGAGGGCCTATGAGCAGTTCTTC.